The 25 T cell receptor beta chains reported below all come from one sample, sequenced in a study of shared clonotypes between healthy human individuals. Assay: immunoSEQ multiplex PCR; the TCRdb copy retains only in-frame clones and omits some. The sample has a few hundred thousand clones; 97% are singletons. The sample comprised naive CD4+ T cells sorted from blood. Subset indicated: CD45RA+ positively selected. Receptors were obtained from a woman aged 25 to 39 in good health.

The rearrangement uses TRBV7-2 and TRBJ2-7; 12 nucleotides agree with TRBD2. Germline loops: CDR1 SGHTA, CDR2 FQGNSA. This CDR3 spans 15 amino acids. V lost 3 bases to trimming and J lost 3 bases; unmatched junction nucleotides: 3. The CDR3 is CASSFATSGSYEQYF. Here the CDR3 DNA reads TGTGCCAGCAGCTTCGCGACTAGCGGGAGCTACGAGCAGTACTTC.

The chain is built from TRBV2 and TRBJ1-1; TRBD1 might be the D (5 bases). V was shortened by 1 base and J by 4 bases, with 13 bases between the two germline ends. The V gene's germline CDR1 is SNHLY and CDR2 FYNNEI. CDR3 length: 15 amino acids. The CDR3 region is CASSEDRGWGTEAFF. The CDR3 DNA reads TGTGCCAGCAGTGAAGATAGGGGCTGGGGCACTGAAGCTTTCTTT.

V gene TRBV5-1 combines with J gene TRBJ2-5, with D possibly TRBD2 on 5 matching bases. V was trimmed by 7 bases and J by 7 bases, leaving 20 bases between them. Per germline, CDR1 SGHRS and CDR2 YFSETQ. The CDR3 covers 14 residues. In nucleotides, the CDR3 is TGCGCCAGCCGTACCCGGGGAGCAGAAGCGACCCAGTACTTC. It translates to CASRTRGAEATQYF.

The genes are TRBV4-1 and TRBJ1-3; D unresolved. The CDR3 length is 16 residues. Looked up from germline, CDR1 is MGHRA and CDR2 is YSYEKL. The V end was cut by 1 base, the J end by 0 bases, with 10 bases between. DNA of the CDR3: TGCGCCAGCAGCCAAGTTAGGCCAGTCTCTGGAAACACCATATATTTT. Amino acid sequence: CASSQVRPVSGNTIYF.

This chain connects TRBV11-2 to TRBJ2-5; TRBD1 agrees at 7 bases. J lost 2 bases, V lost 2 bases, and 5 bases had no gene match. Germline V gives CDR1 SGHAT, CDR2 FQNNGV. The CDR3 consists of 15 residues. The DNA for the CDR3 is TGTGCCAGCAGCTTACAAGGGGGCTGGCAAGAGACCCAGTACTTC. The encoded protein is CASSLQGGWQETQYF. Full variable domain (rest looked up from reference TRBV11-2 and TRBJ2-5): EAGVAQSPRYKIIEKRQSVAFWCNPISGHATLYWYQQILGQGPKLLIQFQNNGVVDDSQLPKDRFSAERLKGVDSTLKIQPAKLEDSAVYLCASSLQGGWQETQYFGPGTRLLVL.

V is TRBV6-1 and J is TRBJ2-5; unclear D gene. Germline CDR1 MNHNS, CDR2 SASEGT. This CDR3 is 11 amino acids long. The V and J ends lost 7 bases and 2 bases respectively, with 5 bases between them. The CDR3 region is CASNTQETQYF. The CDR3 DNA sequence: TGTGCCAGCAACACGCAAGAGACCCAGTACTTC.

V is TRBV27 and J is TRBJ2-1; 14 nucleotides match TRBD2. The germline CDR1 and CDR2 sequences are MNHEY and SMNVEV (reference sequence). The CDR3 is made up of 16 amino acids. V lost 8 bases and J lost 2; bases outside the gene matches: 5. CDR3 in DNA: TGTGCCAGCTCGGGGACTAGCGGGAGACCCTACAATGAGCAGTTCTTC. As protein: CASSGTSGRPYNEQFF.

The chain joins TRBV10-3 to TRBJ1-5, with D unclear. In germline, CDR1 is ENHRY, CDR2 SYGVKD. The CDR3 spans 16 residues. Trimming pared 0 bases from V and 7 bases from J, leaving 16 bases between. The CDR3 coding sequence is TGTGCCATCAGTGAGTCGTCGAACATGATAAAGCAGCCCCAGCATTTT. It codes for CAISESSNMIKQPQHF.

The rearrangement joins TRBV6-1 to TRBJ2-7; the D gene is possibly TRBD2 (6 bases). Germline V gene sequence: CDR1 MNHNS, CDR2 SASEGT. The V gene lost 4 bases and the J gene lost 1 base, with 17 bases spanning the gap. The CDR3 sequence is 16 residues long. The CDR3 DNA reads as TGTGCCAGCAGTGGTGGGGGACTGCTAACTTCCTACGAGCAGTACTTC. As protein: CASSGGGLLTSYEQYF.

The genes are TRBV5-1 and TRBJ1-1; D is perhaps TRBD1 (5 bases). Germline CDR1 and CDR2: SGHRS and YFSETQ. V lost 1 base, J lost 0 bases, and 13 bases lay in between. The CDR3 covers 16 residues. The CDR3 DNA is TGCGCCAGCAGCTTGCAGGGAAATCCCTTGAACACTGAAGCTTTCTTT. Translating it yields CASSLQGNPLNTEAFF.

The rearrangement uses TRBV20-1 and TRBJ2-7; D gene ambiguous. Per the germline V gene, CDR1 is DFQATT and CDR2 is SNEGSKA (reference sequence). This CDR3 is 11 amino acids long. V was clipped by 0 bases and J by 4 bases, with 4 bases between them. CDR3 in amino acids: CSARDLYEQYF. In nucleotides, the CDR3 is TGCAGTGCTAGAGATCTGTACGAGCAGTACTTC.

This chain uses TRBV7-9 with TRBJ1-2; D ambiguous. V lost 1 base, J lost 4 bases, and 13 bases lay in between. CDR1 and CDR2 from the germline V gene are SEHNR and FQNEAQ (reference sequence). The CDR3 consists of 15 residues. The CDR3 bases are TGTGCCAGCAGCTTAGGTTTTGAGCCCTCCTATGGCTACACCTTC. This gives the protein CASSLGFEPSYGYTF.

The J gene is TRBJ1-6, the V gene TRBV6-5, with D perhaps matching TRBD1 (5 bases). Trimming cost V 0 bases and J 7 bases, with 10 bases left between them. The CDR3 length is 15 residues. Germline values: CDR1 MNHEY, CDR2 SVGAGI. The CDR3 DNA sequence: TGTGCCAGCAGTTACTCGAGACGGACAAATTCACCCCTCCACTTT. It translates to CASSYSRRTNSPLHF.

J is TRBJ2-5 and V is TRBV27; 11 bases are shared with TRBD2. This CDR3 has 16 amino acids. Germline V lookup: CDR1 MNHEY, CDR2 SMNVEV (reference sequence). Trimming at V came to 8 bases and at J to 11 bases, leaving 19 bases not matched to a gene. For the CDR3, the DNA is TGTGCCAGCTGGGGCACCTATAGCGGGAGGGCCGGTGAGCAGTACTTC. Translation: CASWGTYSGRAGEQYF.

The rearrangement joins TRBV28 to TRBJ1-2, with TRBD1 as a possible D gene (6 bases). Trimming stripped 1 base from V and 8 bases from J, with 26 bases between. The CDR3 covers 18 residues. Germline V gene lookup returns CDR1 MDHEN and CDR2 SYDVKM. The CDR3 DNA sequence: TGTGCCAGCAGTTTATTTCCCTACAAGACAGGAGCTCGTTTGGGCTACACCTTC. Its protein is CASSLFPYKTGARLGYTF.

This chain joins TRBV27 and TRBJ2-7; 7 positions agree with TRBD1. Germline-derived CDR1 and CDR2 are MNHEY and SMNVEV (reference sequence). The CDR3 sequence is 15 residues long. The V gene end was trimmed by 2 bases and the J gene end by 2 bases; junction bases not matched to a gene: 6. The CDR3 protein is CASSLKPGTAYEQYF. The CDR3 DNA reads TGTGCCAGCAGTTTAAAGCCCGGGACAGCCTACGAGCAGTACTTC.

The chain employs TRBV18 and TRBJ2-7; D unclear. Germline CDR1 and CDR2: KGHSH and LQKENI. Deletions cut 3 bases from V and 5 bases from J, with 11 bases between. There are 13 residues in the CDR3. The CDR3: CASSPGISDEQYF. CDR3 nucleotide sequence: TGTGCCAGCTCACCCGGTATATCCGACGAGCAGTACTTC. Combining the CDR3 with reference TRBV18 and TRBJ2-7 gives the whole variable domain NAGVMQNPRHLVRRRGQEARLRCSPMKGHSHVYWYRQLPEEGLKFMVYLQKENIIDESGMPKERFSAEFPKEGPSILRIQQVVRGDSAAYFCASSPGISDEQYFGPGTRLTVT.

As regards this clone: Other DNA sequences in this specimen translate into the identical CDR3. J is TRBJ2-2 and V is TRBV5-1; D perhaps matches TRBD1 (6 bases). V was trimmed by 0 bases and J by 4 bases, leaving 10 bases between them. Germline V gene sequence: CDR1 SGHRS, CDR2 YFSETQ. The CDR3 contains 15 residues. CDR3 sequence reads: CASSLVQGGTGELFF. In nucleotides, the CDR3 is TGCGCCAGCAGCTTGGTACAGGGCGGCACCGGGGAGCTGTTTTTT.

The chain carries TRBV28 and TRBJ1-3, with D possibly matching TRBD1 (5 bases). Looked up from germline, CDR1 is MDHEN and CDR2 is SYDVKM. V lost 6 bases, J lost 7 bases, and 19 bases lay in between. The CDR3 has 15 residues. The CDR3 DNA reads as TGTGCCAGCAGCGCCTCATGGGGGGGAGGCAACACCATATATTTT. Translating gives CASSASWGGGNTIYF.

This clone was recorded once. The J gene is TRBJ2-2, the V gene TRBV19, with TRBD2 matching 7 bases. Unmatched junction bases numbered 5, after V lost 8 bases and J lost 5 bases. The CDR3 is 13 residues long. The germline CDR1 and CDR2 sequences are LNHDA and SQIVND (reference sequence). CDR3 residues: CASQWGGTGELFF. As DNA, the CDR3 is TGTGCCAGTCAATGGGGGGGTACCGGGGAGCTGTTTTTT.

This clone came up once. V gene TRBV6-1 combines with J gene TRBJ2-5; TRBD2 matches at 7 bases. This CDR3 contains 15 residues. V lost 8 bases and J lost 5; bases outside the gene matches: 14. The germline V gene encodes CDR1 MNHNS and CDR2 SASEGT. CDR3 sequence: CASLTIAGSGETQYF. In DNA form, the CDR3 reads TGTGCCAGCTTAACGATAGCGGGTAGTGGCGAGACCCAGTACTTC.

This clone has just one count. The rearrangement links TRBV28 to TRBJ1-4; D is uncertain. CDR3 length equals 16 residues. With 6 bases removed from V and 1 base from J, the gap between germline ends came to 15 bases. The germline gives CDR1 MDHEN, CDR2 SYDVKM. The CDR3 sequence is CASSRSGWGTNEKLFF. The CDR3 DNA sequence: TGTGCCAGCAGCCGTTCAGGATGGGGAACTAATGAAAAACTGTTTTTT.

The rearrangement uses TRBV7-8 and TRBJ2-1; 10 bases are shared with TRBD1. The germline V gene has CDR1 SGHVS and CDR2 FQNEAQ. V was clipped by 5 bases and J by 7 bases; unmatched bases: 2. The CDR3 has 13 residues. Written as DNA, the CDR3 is TGTGCCAGCAGCACGGACAGGGGGAATGAGCAGTTCTTC. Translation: CASSTDRGNEQFF. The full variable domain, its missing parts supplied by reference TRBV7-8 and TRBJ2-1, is GAGVSQSPRYKVAKRGQDVALRCDPISGHVSLFWYQQALGQGPEFLTYFQNEAQLDKSGLPSDRFFAERPEGSVSTLKIQRTQQEDSAVYLCASSTDRGNEQFFGPGTRLTVL.

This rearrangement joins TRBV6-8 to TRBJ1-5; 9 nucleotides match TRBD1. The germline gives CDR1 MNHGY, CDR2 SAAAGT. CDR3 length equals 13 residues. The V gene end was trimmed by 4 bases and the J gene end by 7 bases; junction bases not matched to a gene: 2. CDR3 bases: TGTGCCAGCAGTTGGGACAGGGACCAGCCCCAGCATTTT. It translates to CASSWDRDQPQHF.

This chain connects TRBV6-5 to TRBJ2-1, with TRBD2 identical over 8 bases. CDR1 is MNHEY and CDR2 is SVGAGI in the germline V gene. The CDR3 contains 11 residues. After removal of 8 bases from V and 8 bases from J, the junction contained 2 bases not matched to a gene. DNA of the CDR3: TGTGCCAGCGGAGCGGGAGATGAGCAGTTCTTC. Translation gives CASGAGDEQFF.